Here is one T cell receptor (beta chain) with its context. The data belong to a study of blood T cell repertoires in COVID-19. Whole-study context: Italy, Spain and the United States were the sources of the convalescent and acute COVID-19 samples. The analysed material was cDNA or gDNA that came from T cells, B-cell-depleted T cells, or PBMCs.

The CDR3 runs 14 residues. Trimming shortened V by 1 base and J by 5 bases, and 11 bases separated the two germline ends. In germline, CDR1 is MNHEY, CDR2 SVGAGI. Under the authors' procedure: Amplification of reference gene primers was used by the study to estimate nucleated cell counts. The protocol was immunoSEQ multiplex PCR, while the TCRdb copy is restricted to in-frame clones and leaves out a portion. From that table come the V and J calls and clone size; the DNA was used to work out D and trimming. The data show around 100,000 clones, with more than 65% seen just once and approximately 1.5% held by the top ten.

The sample comprised peripheral blood. The clonotype comes from a man aged 50 to 59 with acute or convalescent COVID-19. The chain recombines TRBV6-5 with TRBJ1-1; no clear D. Written as DNA, the CDR3 is TGTGCCAGCAGTTACTACAGTACGGGAACTGAAGCTTTCTTT. Its protein is CASSYYSTGTEAFF.